Shown below are 15 T cell receptor beta chains from a single sample sequenced in a study of cytotoxic CD8 clonotypes in ibrutinib-treated CLL. Assay: immunoSEQ multiplex PCR; the TCRdb copy retains only in-frame clones and omits some. The sample carries fewer than 400,000 clones, about 61% recorded once. This sample comprised PBMCs, obtained after 36 months of ibrutinib treatment. The source of these receptors is a human donor with chronic lymphocytic leukemia.

This clone was seen a handful of times. The J gene is TRBJ2-2, the V gene TRBV6-5, with 10 bases identical to TRBD2. CDR3 length equals 15 residues. Trimming cost V 8 bases and J 3 bases; bases outside gene matches: 6. The germline V gene encodes CDR1 MNHEY and CDR2 SVGAGI. CDR3 amino acids: CASRVLAGYTGELFF. CDR3 in DNA: TGTGCCAGCCGCGTACTAGCGGGGTACACCGGGGAGCTGTTTTTT.

The CDR3 DNA reads TGTGCCAGCAGTTTAACCCTTCGGGGGGACTATGGCTACACCTTC. Translating it yields CASSLTLRGDYGYTF. The chain recombines TRBV28 with TRBJ1-2, with D tentatively TRBD1 (5 bases). Trimming removed 2 bases from V and 3 bases from J, with 13 bases in between. Germline CDR1 and CDR2: MDHEN and SYDVKM. The CDR3 runs 15 residues.

This sequence joins TRBV21-1 and TRBJ2-7; TRBD2, as called in the table, went unchecked against the DNA. TRBV21-1 is a pseudogene locus. The CDR3 consists of 17 residues. The CDR3 DNA follows: TGTGCCAGCAGCAATCGCGCCCACTATGACTCCCTCCACGAGCAGTACTTC. Protein product: CASSNRAHYDSLHEQYF.

This chain joins TRBV13 and TRBJ2-3; a possible D gene is TRBD2 (6 bases). V lost 2 bases, J lost 7 bases, and 10 bases lay in between. In germline, CDR1 is PRHDT, CDR2 FYEKMQ (reference sequence). This CDR3 has 13 amino acids. CDR3 amino acids: CASSLTGGNTQYF. In DNA form, the CDR3 reads TGTGCCAGCAGCTTAACGGGCGGGAATACGCAGTATTTT.

The chain recombines TRBV19 with TRBJ1-2; D gene ambiguous. Germline loops: CDR1 LNHDA, CDR2 SQIVND (reference sequence). The CDR3 loop spans 14 amino acids. V was clipped by 2 bases and J by 5 bases, with 12 bases between them. For the CDR3, the DNA is TGTGCCAGTAGTATACCTAAACCCGTGTATGGCTACACCTTC. It translates to CASSIPKPVYGYTF.

This clone was found once. The chain employs TRBV2 and TRBJ2-2; D possibly corresponds to TRBD2 (5 bases). Germline V gives CDR1 SNHLY, CDR2 FYNNEI. The CDR3 runs 13 residues. V lost 5 bases to trimming and J lost 5 bases, with 9 bases between them. Written as DNA, the CDR3 is TGTGCCAGCAGTTCTACTAGGACCGGGGAGCTGTTTTTT. Protein sequence: CASSSTRTGELFF.

This clone was seen once. The V and J genes are TRBV6-4 and TRBJ2-1, with 7 bases that match TRBD2. From germline, CDR1 is MRHNA and CDR2 SNTAGT. This CDR3 comprises 15 residues. The J segment lost 2 bases and the V segment lost 5 bases, leaving 6 bases of the junction unmatched. CDR3 bases: TGTGCCAGCAGTCCGGTGGGGGGGGCCTACAATGAGCAGTTCTTC. Translating it yields CASSPVGGAYNEQFF.

This chain links TRBV4-1 with TRBJ2-3; 10 nucleotides agree with TRBD2. There are 18 residues in the CDR3. Trimming took 0 bases from V and 2 from J; bases not matched to a gene: 8. Per germline, CDR1 MGHRA and CDR2 YSYEKL. The CDR3 sequence: CASSQDLLAGAYTDTQYF. CDR3 in DNA: TGCGCCAGCAGCCAAGATCTCCTAGCGGGGGCTTACACAGATACGCAGTATTTT.

This chain links TRBV19 with TRBJ1-4, with D perhaps matching TRBD1 (5 bases). In germline, CDR1 is LNHDA, CDR2 SQIVND (reference sequence). Trimming removed 2 bases at V and 8 bases at J, with 9 bases between. This CDR3 spans 13 amino acids. In DNA, the CDR3 is TGTGCCAGTAGTATACAGGGAGGGGAAAAACTGTTTTTT. Amino acid sequence: CASSIQGGEKLFF.

V and J are TRBV15 and TRBJ2-3; 7 nucleotides align to TRBD2. CDR3 length: 15 amino acids. Germline V lookup: CDR1 LNHNV, CDR2 YYDKDF (reference sequence). V gave up 6 bases and J gave up 0 bases; unmatched junction bases: 6. CDR3 region: CATRMGGRSTDTQYF. The CDR3 coding sequence is TGTGCCACCAGGATGGGCGGGAGAAGCACAGATACGCAGTATTTT.

V gene TRBV5-1 combines with J gene TRBJ2-7; the D is unclear. Germline V gives CDR1 SGHRS, CDR2 YFSETQ. This CDR3 has 13 residues. Trimming took off 5 bases at V and 2 bases at J, with 11 bases between the two ends. This CDR3 reads CASSRSRTYEQYF. The CDR3 DNA sequence: TGCGCCAGCAGTCGTTCCCGAACCTACGAGCAGTACTTC.

The rearrangement links TRBV7-9 to TRBJ2-5, with D possibly TRBD1 on 5 matching bases. From germline, CDR1 is SEHNR and CDR2 FQNEAQ (reference sequence). There are 14 residues in the CDR3. V was cut by 3 bases and J by 5 bases, with 13 bases left in between. The chain's CDR3 is CASSLMQGGETQYF. The CDR3 DNA sequence: TGTGCCAGCAGCTTGATGCAGGGTGGTGAGACCCAGTACTTC. The entire variable domain, with the rest obtained from reference TRBV7-9 and TRBJ2-5, is as follows: DTGVSQNPRHKITKRGQNVTFRCDPISEHNRLYWYRQTLGQGPEFLTYFQNEAQLEKSRLLSDRFSAERPKGSFSTLEIQRTEQGDSAMYLCASSLMQGGETQYFGPGTRLLVL.

This clone occurred a few times. The rearrangement joins TRBV5-1 to TRBJ2-7; D could derive from TRBD1 or TRBD2 (6 bases each). The V end was cut by 4 bases, the J end by 3 bases, with 14 bases between. This CDR3 region has 14 residues. Germline lookup yields CDR1 SGHRS and CDR2 YFSETQ. The CDR3 loop reads CASSPKGGNYEQYF. The DNA of the CDR3 is TGCGCCAGCAGCCCGAAAGGGGGGAACTACGAGCAGTACTTC. Full variable domain (rest looked up from reference TRBV5-1 and TRBJ2-7): KAGVTQTPRYLIKTRGQQVTLSCSPISGHRSVSWYQQTPGQGLQFLFEYFSETQRNKGNFPGRFSGRQFSNSRSEMNVSTLELGDSALYLCASSPKGGNYEQYFGPGTRLTVT.

As regards this clone: The same CDR3 can be traced to other DNA sequences in this sample. The chain couples TRBV15 to TRBJ2-1, with D uncertain. The V end was cut by 0 bases, the J end by 2 bases, with 11 bases between. This CDR3 comprises 16 residues. Per germline, CDR1 LNHNV and CDR2 YYDKDF (reference sequence). As DNA, the CDR3 is TGTGCCACCAGCAGAGATTGGGCAGGCACCTACAATGAGCAGTTCTTC. Its translation: CATSRDWAGTYNEQFF. The full variable domain, with the rest looked up from reference TRBV15 and TRBJ2-1, is DAMVIQNPRYQVTQFGKPVTLSCSQTLNHNVMYWYQQKSSQAPKLLFHYYDKDFNNEADTPDNFQSRRPNTSFCFLDIRSPGLGDTAMYLCATSRDWAGTYNEQFFGPGTRLTVL.

This chain joins TRBV15 and TRBJ2-7, with a weak D call TRBD1 (5 bases). Trimming left V 1 base short and J 6 bases short, with 19 bases between. Germline V gene data show CDR1 as LNHNV and CDR2 as YYDKDF (reference sequence). The CDR3 spans 16 residues. For the CDR3, the DNA is TGTGCCACCAGCAGAGCGGCAGGGATAGGGATCTCCGAGCAGTACTTC. Its protein is CATSRAAGIGISEQYF.